This TCR beta chain was recorded in a study of cytomegalovirus exposure and HLA in healthy donors. General study results and limits: Presence/absence analysis assumed near-uniform sequencing depth across donors. In an earlier analysis, in roughly 600 donors, most V segments appeared productive either ~87% or ~30% of the time.

Researchers ran the PCR with 60 Vbeta and 13 Jbeta primers. The method was immunoSEQ multiplex PCR; TCRdb's version includes in-frame clones alone and lacks a portion of them. The sample records roughly 140,000 clones, 65% to 85% being singletons. V lost 3 bases, J lost 7 bases, and 22 bases lay in between. The CDR3 is made up of 16 amino acids. Germline CDR1 and CDR2: KGHSH and LQKENI. With respect to this clone: The antigen is not known.

The clonotype comes from a woman aged 40 to 50 in good health and CMV-seropositive. Input material: PBMCs. V usage is TRBV18 and J usage is TRBJ2-7, with TRBD1 as a possible D gene (6 bases). CDR3 amino acids: CASSPRRGTPLGEQYF. The CDR3 DNA reads TGTGCCAGCTCACCCCGGCGAGGGACACCCTTAGGAGAGCAGTACTTC.